The entry that follows covers one T cell receptor (beta chain) sequence. Its recognized antigen is unknown. No clone much larger than this one lies a single base away; base qualities are absent. This sample is drawn from a study of cytomegalovirus exposure and HLA in healthy donors listed by TCRdb under 2017. Notes on the research overall: An earlier analysis of about 530 of the donors reported approximately 300 Gb of sequence data and about 120 million unique TCR beta sequences obtained from about 179 million T cells. Roughly 300 gigabases of sequencing data and tens of millions of unique TCR sequences were included in an early release covering about 700 HLA-typed donors. Of the 300 to 450 genotyped donors, more than 75% were placed in the genetic ancestry cluster associated with self-reported Caucasian donors. The aim of the study was to test whether cataloging public T cell receptors could identify signatures of past pathogen exposure. Using immunosequencing, the study profiled T cell repertoires from 666 subjects and related those repertoires to cytomegalovirus serostatus. In addition to the first cohort of hundreds of subjects, a separate validation cohort of around 110 different subjects was used. To predict cytomegalovirus infection status, the study brought together high-throughput TCR immunosequencing, statistical association of individual TCRs with disease status, and machine learning. In a later analysis, previously published TCR beta repertoires from 600 to 850 donors were re-analyzed and high-resolution HLA genotyping was added so that TCR occurrence patterns could be studied. Rather than drawing on any new phenotypic data, the later analysis identified candidate immune exposures from TCR beta sequences and the way those sequences occurred across donors. An earlier analysis of fewer than 700 of the donors applied high-throughput TCR beta sequencing to assess whether each TCR beta V gene segment acted as functional or pseudogenic. Donor age, sex, ethnicity and CMV serostatus were compiled alongside the repertoire data. A later genetic analysis took genome-wide SNP genotypes for about 65% of the 666 donors and used that subset as a discovery cohort. All discovery cohort repertoires had been generated using a single sequencing platform. HLA typing included class I and class II loci at four-digit resolution. Typing coverage differed by locus: A, B, C, DRB1 and DQB1 were typed in roughly 620-640 donors, DQA1 in 522, DPA1 in 600 to 610, and DPB1 in 400 to 480. About 5 DR-DQ haplotypes were handled as single units for association and clustering, since linkage in the cohort was strong. Across 300 to 500 genotyped donors of the cohort, an average of about 200,000 unique TCR beta nucleotide sequences per donor were sequenced, and roughly 17% of those sequences were non-productive.

The CDR3, cysteine through phenylalanine, is 11 amino acids long. Left in the record is the CDR3 DNA by itself, 33 bases read in frame from the first base. From a lookup of the germline V gene (reference sequence), CDR1 and CDR2 are SEHNR and FQNEAQ. V is reduced by 5 bases and J by 6 bases, leaving a spacing of 8 bases between them. The receptor library was made with the immunoSEQ multiplex PCR assay. The multiplex PCR relied on a mix of 60 forward primers for TCR Vbeta segments and 13 reverse primers for TCR Jbeta segments. A multiplex PCR assay on genomic DNA amplified the CDR3 region of rearranged TCR beta genes. On the Illumina HiSeq System, the amplified TCR beta libraries were sequenced as 87-base-pair reads. The study's own analysis went as follows. A later analysis tallied around 80 million unique TCR beta chains across the roughly 610 repertoires, and around 10 million of those chains were shared by two or more donors. Raw reads were error-corrected and collapsed into unique sequences with a nearest-neighbor algorithm that merged closely related sequences to remove PCR and sequencing errors. Alignment of CDR3 sequences to IMGT reference sequences was used to assign V, D and J gene segments. Each retained sequence needed at least a six-nucleotide match to both a V gene segment and a J gene segment. A rearrangement was called productive if the CDR3 had no stop codons and remained in frame with V and J, and every other rearrangement was called non-productive. Following IMGT convention, CDR3 was defined as the stretch from the second conserved V-encoded cysteine to the conserved J-encoded phenylalanine. The earlier analysis of some 600 of the donors excluded sequences that lacked an unambiguous match to a single V gene segment. An earlier analysis of around 600 of the donors classified V segments as functional when productive rearrangements were above 56.7% and as segregating when the standard deviation between donors was above 5%. A statistical classification framework was developed to diagnose cytomegalovirus status using the catalog of TCR beta chain sequences. V and J gene assignment, in a later analysis, came from comparing TCR nucleotide sequences with IMGT/GENE-DB human TR gene sequences. In a later analysis, CDR3 sequences and most-parsimonious VDJ recombination scenarios were assigned using the TCRdist pipeline. In a later analysis, each TCR beta chain was defined by its CDR3 amino acid sequence together with its V-gene family, and reads without a unique V-gene family were excluded. In a later analysis, fewer than 600 highly shared, low-generation-probability nucleotide sequences were removed to address suspected cross-contamination and a sequencing artifact. In a later analysis, a clonal expansion index was calculated for each public chain from normalized within-repertoire ranks of inferred template counts. A later analysis computed generation probabilities with a VDJ recombination model fitted to out-of-frame rearrangements, and checked the results against IGoR. In a later analysis, hypergeometric tests were used to score TCR-TCR, TCR-HLA and TCR-CMV co-occurrence, with a repertoire-size bias correction applied to TCR pairs. To estimate false discovery rates, a later analysis permuted the HLA or CMV assignments 20 times. A later analysis grouped co-occurring TCRs with DBSCAN, adding TCRdist sequence similarity when clustering within HLA-allele-positive subsets. Co-occurrence clustering excluded repertoires with fewer than 30,000 or more than 120,000 public chains, plus five with anomalous nucleotide sharing. The clones in this table, taken by TCRdb from immuneACCESS, are in-frame only. Not every clone is retained; where verified, under half of the shortfall comes from an unresolved V gene, and the cause of the rest is unknown. The V and J calls and clone size were taken over from that table, and D and trimming were inferred from the DNA. The sample records around 180,000 clones, about 88% of which are singletons. In total, the top ten clones hold approximately 2% of the sample.

Beyond this particular receptor, the publication reports: Linkage disequilibrium might explain the correlated functional status among segregating V segments, but an unknown experimental factor could not be excluded. Because HLA typing was missing for some donors at each locus, association tests included only the typed subset. Compared with equally common non-associated chains, HLA-associated TCR beta chains in a later analysis were more clonally expanded and had lower generation probabilities. The only immune exposure information available for the cohort was CMV serostatus. The study listed approximately 150 TCR beta chains as associated with cytomegalovirus. A later analysis found that most CMV-associated TCR beta chains appeared HLA-restricted, with HLA associations seemingly driven largely by CMV exposure. According to the authors, the approach could potentially be generalized to other disease states and immunological phenotypes. According to a later genetic analysis, donors in an Asian-associated ancestry cluster had fewer N-insertions in productive TCRs than the approximately 650-donor mean. The classifier was reported to diagnose cytomegalovirus status with high specificity and sensitivity in both the original cohort and the validation cohort. An earlier analysis of approximately 590 of the donors showed that most TCR beta V segments appeared in productive rearrangements either about 87% or about 30% of the time, which broadly matched IMGT annotations. In a later analysis, several top co-occurrence clusters were reported to appear linked to parvovirus B19, influenza, CMV and Epstein-Barr virus. The earlier analysis of nearly 600 of the donors excluded roughly 16 rarely observed V segments, including chromosome 9 orphons, because counts were too low. In a later genetic analysis, a missense DCLRE1C variant was associated with V-gene and J-gene trimming of TCR beta chains, and the association was replicated in an independent cohort. This cohort had only TCR beta chains sequenced, and the lack of alpha or paired-chain data limited which features could be detected. Sequencing depth was assumed to be roughly uniform across donors in the presence/absence analyses, though that assumption may not hold. Some IMGT-functional V segments, including TRBV6-2 and TRBV6-3, could not be distinguished by the 87-base-pair reads and were therefore excluded. In a later analysis, TCR association rates were found to vary across HLA loci, with the most associated TCRs seen for DRB1 alleles and the fewest for HLA-C alleles. A further reported finding was that TCR beta sequences accurately predicted the HLA-A and HLA-B alleles for most subjects in the first cohort. In vitro tests confirmed that a few of the cytomegalovirus-associated TCR beta chains recognize cytomegalovirus antigens. Strong co-occurrence of HLA alleles, especially DR and DQ, made assigning TCR associations to individual alleles difficult. A cluster of highly shared sequence variants was judged likely to be a technical artifact of the sequencing pipeline. Across donors, most TCR sequences were observed very rarely, whereas some public TCRs were present in many individuals. A later analysis associated 15,000 to 20,000 TCR beta sequences with specific HLA alleles at a false discovery rate of 0.05.

In total, over 600 healthy bone marrow donors made up the cohort. All cohort members were sampled while nominally healthy, although unrecorded immune exposures were likely present. The donor was CMV seronegative and was included in the group of about 350 seronegative cohort members. Each donor provided a peripheral blood sample, and peripheral blood mononuclear cells were used for TCR beta sequencing. The Qiagen DNeasy Blood Extraction Kit was used to extract genomic DNA from the blood cell samples. Source material: PBMCs. This clonotype was sampled from a woman aged 18-30 years in good health and CMV-seronegative. The rearranged segments are TRBV7-9 and TRBJ2-7; the D region possibly corresponds to TRBD1 (5 bases align). The base sequence is TGTGCCAGCAGCCTACAGGCCGAGCAGTACTTC. Its amino acids are CASSLQAEQYF.